The count of the clone carrying this T cell receptor (beta chain) is one. Its antigen is as yet unknown. Extraction of RNA preceded its reverse transcription into cDNA, which served as the sequencing template. Sequenced by immunoSEQ multiplex PCR; TCRdb stores in-frame clones only, minus some. The top ten clones hold approximately 2.4% of a sample with roughly 210,000 clones, roughly two fifths of them seen once. V lost 1 base and J lost 4; bases outside the gene matches: 2. The germline V gene has CDR1 MDHEN and CDR2 SYDVKM. This CDR3 spans 15 amino acids. These data originate in a study of CD8+ T cells in alopecia areata. Study-wide results and limits: Normal-skin resident alphabeta T cells also appear among scalp sample sequences. Expanded CD8+ clones among the top 100, as well as scalp clonality, were significantly decreased by tofacitinib. There were many expanded lesional clones persisting in scalp and blood during tofacitinib.

Treatment meaning: oral pan-JAK inhibitor, 5-10 mg twice daily. The investigators collected lesional scalp punch biopsies and peripheral blood from alopecia areata patients. The rearrangement joins TRBV28 to TRBJ2-5; 11 positions agree with TRBD1. This sequence originates from a human donor with alopecia areata. Sequences were derived from CD4+ T cells sorted from blood, sampled at approximately week 37, from a patient treated with tofacitinib. The chain's CDR3 is CASSLSGTGGETQYF. Here the CDR3 DNA reads TGTGCCAGCAGTTTATCCGGGACAGGGGGAGAGACCCAGTACTTC.